The T cell receptor (beta chain) under discussion was sequenced for a study of T cells in Graves' hyperthyroidism and ophthalmopathy. Points from the study as a whole: The majority of expanded thyroid clonotypes above 0.001 also appeared in blood.

RNA transcripts provided the source from which TCR beta CDR3 regions were amplified. The HTBI set primed first-round TCR CDR3 RT-PCR. TCRdb used MiXCR to reprocess the multiplex PCR reads, holding one entry per CDR3 protein. Among approximately 400,000 distinct CDR3 sequences listed, around 13% were seen once. CDR1 and CDR2 from the germline V gene are SGHNT and YENEEA. The CDR3 loop spans 15 amino acids. V lost 2 bases and J 0 bases, leaving 8 bases between the germline ends. This clonotype was counted at least ten times. Its antigen remains unidentified. The material sequenced was blood. J is TRBJ2-1 and V is TRBV11-3, with D perhaps TRBD2 (5 bases). The TCR sequence derives from a woman aged 55-69 years with Graves' hyperthyroidism. The CDR3: CASSLFGGSYNEQFF. CDR3 nucleotide sequence: TGTGCCAGCAGCTTATTCGGAGGCTCCTACAATGAGCAGTTCTTC.